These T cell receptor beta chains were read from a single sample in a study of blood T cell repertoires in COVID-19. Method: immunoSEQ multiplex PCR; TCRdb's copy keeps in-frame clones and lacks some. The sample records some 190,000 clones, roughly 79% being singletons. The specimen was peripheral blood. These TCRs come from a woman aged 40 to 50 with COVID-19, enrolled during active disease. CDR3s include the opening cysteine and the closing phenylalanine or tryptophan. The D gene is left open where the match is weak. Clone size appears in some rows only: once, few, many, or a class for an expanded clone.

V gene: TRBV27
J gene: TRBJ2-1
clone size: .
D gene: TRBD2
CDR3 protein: CASSLKSTSGSTIKFF

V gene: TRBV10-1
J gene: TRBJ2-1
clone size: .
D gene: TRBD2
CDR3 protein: CASSQGTSAYNEQFF

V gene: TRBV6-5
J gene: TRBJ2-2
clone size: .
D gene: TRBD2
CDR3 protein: CASRRNGLAPGELFF

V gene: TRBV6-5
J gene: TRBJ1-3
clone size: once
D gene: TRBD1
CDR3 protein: CASSRDRATGNTIYF

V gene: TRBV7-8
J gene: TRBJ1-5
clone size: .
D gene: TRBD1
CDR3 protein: CATPGQGDNQPQHF

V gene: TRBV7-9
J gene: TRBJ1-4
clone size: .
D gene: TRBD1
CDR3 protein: CASSFGQAGSEKLFF

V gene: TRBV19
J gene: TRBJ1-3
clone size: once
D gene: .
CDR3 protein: CASSNQGHSGNTIYF

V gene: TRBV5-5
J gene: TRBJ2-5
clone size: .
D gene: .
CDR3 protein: CASSLAGNNQETQYF

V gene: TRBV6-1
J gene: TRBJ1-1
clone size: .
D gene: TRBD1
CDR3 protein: CASSERIGGLNTEAFF

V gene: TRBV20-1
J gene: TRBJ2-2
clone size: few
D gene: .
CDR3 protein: CSASYRANTGELFF

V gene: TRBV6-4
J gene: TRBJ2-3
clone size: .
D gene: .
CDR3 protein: CASSDSRVTAQYF

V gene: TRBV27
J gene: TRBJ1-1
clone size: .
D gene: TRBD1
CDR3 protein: CASIPRGQGASEAFF

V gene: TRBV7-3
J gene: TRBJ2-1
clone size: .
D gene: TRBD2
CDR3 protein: CASSIRPVGRGVYNEQFF

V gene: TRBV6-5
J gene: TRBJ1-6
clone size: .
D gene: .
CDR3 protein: CASSYKGPDSPLHF

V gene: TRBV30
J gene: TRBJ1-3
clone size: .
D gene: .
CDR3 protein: CAWSPRGSGNTIYF

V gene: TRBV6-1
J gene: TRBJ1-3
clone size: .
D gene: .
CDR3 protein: CASSEFARDPSVGNTIYF

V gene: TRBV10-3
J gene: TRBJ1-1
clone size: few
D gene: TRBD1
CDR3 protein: CAISERTGKLTEAFF

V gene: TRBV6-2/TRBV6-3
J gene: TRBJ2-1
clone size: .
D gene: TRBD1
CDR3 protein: CASSYPQGDRGHKYEQFF